Sequencing of this T cell receptor (beta chain) was carried out in a study of T cell changes during pregnancy in multiple sclerosis. Profiling relied on immunoSEQ multiplex PCR, and the TCRdb table lists in-frame clones only, not all of them. Here the sample spans approximately 80,000 clones, roughly 93% being singletons. V lost 5 bases and J lost 5, with 22 bases in between. The length of the CDR3 is 16 residues. CDR1 and CDR2 (germline): SGHAT, FQNNGV. V and J are TRBV11-2 and TRBJ2-7; possible D gene TRBD2, 6 bases. Source: peripheral blood, taken in the second trimester of pregnancy. The sequence came from a female donor in good health, enrolled as a control in a pregnancy study. CDR3 region: CASSPPGVLLTHEQYF. CDR3 sequence (DNA): TGTGCCAGCAGCCCCCCGGGAGTCCTTCTCACCCACGAGCAGTACTTC.